This passage covers 21 T cell receptor beta chains from one sample sequenced in a study of blood T cell repertoires in COVID-19. The repertoire was sequenced with immunoSEQ multiplex PCR; TCRdb's copy has only in-frame clones and lacks some. This sample has about 190,000 clones; roughly nine tenths occur once, and the top ten carry about 1.1%. The sample consisted of peripheral blood. Receptor source: a man younger than 40 with acute or convalescent COVID-19.

V gene TRBV7-9 combines with J gene TRBJ2-1; TRBD1 agrees at 10 bases. Losses at the gene ends were 5 bases for V and 5 bases for J; bases not matched to a gene: 9. This CDR3 has 16 residues. Looked up from germline, CDR1 is SEHNR and CDR2 is FQNEAQ (reference sequence). This CDR3 is CASSQTDRGSNNEQFF. The DNA of the CDR3 is TGTGCCAGCAGCCAAACGGACAGGGGGAGTAACAATGAGCAGTTCTTC.

This chain uses TRBV29-1 with TRBJ2-1, with TRBD1 matching 7 bases. Per germline, CDR1 SQVTM and CDR2 ANQGSEA. Losses at the gene ends were 6 bases for V and 7 bases for J; bases not matched to a gene: 3. There are 11 residues in the CDR3. In nucleotides, the CDR3 is TGCAGCGTGGACAGGCATAATGAGCAGTTCTTC. As protein: CSVDRHNEQFF.

The chain combines TRBV6-1 with TRBJ1-4; D gene ambiguous. V was shortened by 4 bases and J by 7 bases, with 16 bases between the two germline ends. Per the germline V gene, CDR1 is MNHNS and CDR2 is SASEGT. CDR3 length: 15 amino acids. In DNA form, the CDR3 reads TGTGCCAGCAGTGGGCGGGGTCGTACGCGTGAAAAACTGTTTTTT. It translates to CASSGRGRTREKLFF.

Regarding this clone: The same CDR3 also results from other DNA sequences found in this sample. The chain is built from TRBV20-1 and TRBJ1-1; D not resolved. Trimming cost V 3 bases and J 1 base, with 3 bases left between them. The CDR3 has 11 amino acids. Germline CDR1 and CDR2: DFQATT and SNEGSKA (reference sequence). DNA for the CDR3: TGCAGTGCTAGGAGGAACACTGAAGCTTTCTTT. Translating gives CSARRNTEAFF.

This clone was recorded only once. CDR3 coding DNA: TGTGCCAGCAGTGAATACGGGGGGAATTCACCCCTCCACTTT. It codes for CASSEYGGNSPLHF. The rearrangement joins TRBV25-1 to TRBJ1-6, with D perhaps matching TRBD1 (5 bases). Trimming removed 0 bases from V and 7 bases from J, with 7 bases in between. CDR1 is MGHDK and CDR2 is SYGVNS in the germline V gene. The CDR3 loop spans 14 amino acids.

This chain uses TRBV19 with TRBJ2-1, with D uncertain. The V gene lost 2 bases and the J gene lost 7 bases, with 18 bases spanning the gap. Germline CDR1 reads LNHDA; CDR2 reads SQIVND (reference sequence). This CDR3 spans 16 amino acids. Written as DNA, the CDR3 is TGTGCCAGTAGTATATTATCAGGCTCCATGGCTAATGAGCAGTTCTTC. The encoded protein is CASSILSGSMANEQFF.

The rearrangement joins TRBV28 to TRBJ2-1; D remains unclear. The CDR3 is 12 residues long. Germline V gives CDR1 MDHEN, CDR2 SYDVKM. Between the trimmed V and J ends, which lost 9 bases and 4 bases, there was a span of 10 bases. The chain's CDR3 is CARSDQYNEQFF. The CDR3 DNA follows: TGTGCCAGGAGCGATCAATACAATGAGCAGTTCTTC.

V is TRBV18 and J is TRBJ2-7, with TRBD1 matching 9 bases. CDR3 size: 14 residues. V gave up 3 bases and J gave up 3 bases; unmatched junction bases: 3. Germline-derived CDR1 and CDR2 are KGHSH and LQKENI. The CDR3, as DNA: TGTGCCAGCTCACCGGGGACAGGGCTCTACGAGCAGTACTTC. Translated, it gives CASSPGTGLYEQYF.

The chain combines TRBV6-1 with TRBJ2-2; D call uncertain. V was shortened by 2 bases and J by 4 bases, with 8 bases between the two germline ends. This CDR3 is built from 14 residues. Germline values: CDR1 MNHNS, CDR2 SASEGT. CDR3 sequence (DNA): TGTGCCAGCAGTGAATTGGGCCTCACCGGGGAGCTGTTTTTT. It yields the protein CASSELGLTGELFF.

The chain is built from TRBV4-1 and TRBJ2-1; TRBD1 aligns across 7 bases. CDR3 length equals 15 residues. Germline CDR1 is MGHRA and CDR2 is YSYEKL. J gave up 7 bases and V 0 bases, and 6 bases lay outside the gene matches. CDR3 sequence (DNA): TGCGCCAGCAGCCAAGAAGGGCAGGGGGTGAATGAGCAGTTCTTC. Its translation is CASSQEGQGVNEQFF.

CDR3 protein: CASRDQGANTEAFF. The CDR3 coding sequence is TGCGCCAGCAGGGATCAGGGGGCAAACACTGAAGCTTTCTTT. This chain joins TRBV10-1 and TRBJ1-1, with TRBD1 matching over 8 bases. The CDR3 is 14 residues long. With 6 bases clipped from V and 2 bases from J, the junction kept 5 bases outside the gene matches. Germline V gene sequence: CDR1 WNHNN, CDR2 SYGVQD (reference sequence).

A remark on this clone: Mismatch with germline at one junction end may stem from a read error. The rearrangement uses TRBV28 and TRBJ1-1; 7 nucleotides line up with TRBD1. This CDR3 is built from 12 residues. Looked up from germline, CDR1 is MDHEN and CDR2 is SYDVKM. The CDR3 here is CATLTGYTEAFF. The CDR3 nucleotides read TGCGCGACGTTGACAGGGTACACTGAAGCTTTCTTT.

The chain recombines TRBV20-1 with TRBJ1-3, with a weak D call TRBD1 (5 bases). Germline CDR1 DFQATT, CDR2 SNEGSKA (reference sequence). This CDR3 is built from 15 residues. Between the trimmed V and J ends, which lost 3 bases and 7 bases, there was a span of 19 bases. The CDR3 loop reads CSASPGGESGNTIYF. CDR3 DNA: TGCAGTGCTAGTCCCGGGGGTGAGAGTGGGAACACCATATATTTT.

The chain employs TRBV15 and TRBJ2-7, with TRBD2 as a possible D gene (5 bases). Trimming took off 3 bases at V and 1 base at J, with 10 bases between the two ends. CDR3 size: 14 residues. CDR1 is LNHNV and CDR2 is YYDKDF in the germline V gene (reference sequence). The CDR3 protein is CATSSPDWSYEQYF. The CDR3 nucleotides read TGTGCCACCAGCAGTCCGGACTGGTCCTACGAGCAGTACTTC.

The J gene is TRBJ2-2, the V gene TRBV5-1; 11 bases fit TRBD2. The CDR3 spans 18 residues. The germline CDR1 and CDR2 sequences are SGHRS and YFSETQ. The J segment lost 1 base and the V segment lost 0 bases, leaving 5 bases of the junction unmatched. CDR3 nucleotide sequence: TGCGCCAGCAGCTTGGTGGCTAGCGGGGGGATGAACACCGGGGAGCTGTTTTTT. This encodes CASSLVASGGMNTGELFF.

The chain couples TRBV7-2 to TRBJ2-1; D is possibly TRBD2 (6 bases). The CDR3 extends over 18 amino acids. V lost 0 bases, J lost 3 bases, and 18 bases lay in between. The germline gives CDR1 SGHTA, CDR2 FQGNSA. The CDR3 protein is CASSLALGTAGGYNEQFF. The DNA for the CDR3 is TGTGCCAGCAGCTTAGCGCTTGGGACTGCCGGTGGCTACAATGAGCAGTTCTTC.

A note on this clone: Other DNA sequences from this sample encode an identical CDR3 as well. V gene TRBV5-1 combines with J gene TRBJ2-5; D unclear. CDR3 length: 12 amino acids. The V gene's germline CDR1 is SGHRS and CDR2 YFSETQ. Trimming removed 2 bases from V and 2 bases from J, with 4 bases in between. In DNA form, the CDR3 reads TGCGCCAGCAGCTTCCCGCAAGAGACCCAGTACTTC. As protein: CASSFPQETQYF. The full variable domain, completed using reference TRBV5-1 and TRBJ2-5, is KAGVTQTPRYLIKTRGQQVTLSCSPISGHRSVSWYQQTPGQGLQFLFEYFSETQRNKGNFPGRFSGRQFSNSRSEMNVSTLELGDSALYLCASSFPQETQYFGPGTRLLVL.

V usage is TRBV12-3 or TRBV12-4 and J usage is TRBJ2-1; D is uncertain. Deletions cut 6 bases from V and 7 bases from J, with 7 bases between. CDR3 size: 11 residues. In DNA, the CDR3 is TGTGCCAGCAGCCGAGAGAATGAGCAGTTCTTC. The encoded protein is CASSRENEQFF.

The V call is TRBV4-1, the J call TRBJ2-7; D may be TRBD1 (5 bases). V dropped 3 bases and J dropped 3 bases, with 12 bases sitting between them. The CDR3 covers 14 residues. In germline, CDR1 is MGHRA, CDR2 YSYEKL. CDR3: CASSHPTDSYEQYF. For the CDR3, the DNA is TGCGCCAGCAGCCACCCCACCGACAGCTACGAGCAGTACTTC.

The chain combines TRBV5-1 with TRBJ2-1, with 10 bases that match TRBD2. Germline V CDR1 and CDR2: SGHRS, YFSETQ. V trimming: 2 bases; J trimming: 10 bases; junction bases outside the gene matches: 9. This CDR3 spans 15 amino acids. The CDR3 sequence is CASSLLAGSRGEQFF. CDR3 bases: TGCGCCAGCAGCTTACTAGCGGGGTCCCGGGGAGAGCAGTTCTTC.

The chain is built from TRBV1 and TRBJ2-1; no check of the table's D call, TRBD2, against the DNA was made. TRBV1 is assigned pseudogene status. The CDR3 contains 15 residues. Written as DNA, the CDR3 is TGCACCAGCAGCCATCTCCTAGCGGGAGGCTATGAGCAGTTCTTC. Its translation is CTSSHLLAGGYEQFF.